This T cell receptor beta chain was documented in a study of identical twins (dated by TCRdb to 2016 to 2018). Broadly, across the study: The study deep-sequenced TCR alpha and beta repertoires from monozygotic twins, unrelated adults of various ages and cord blood to test whether fetal clonotypes persist. To rule out contamination, the twin experiments were replicated at different times with different library preparation protocols.

Every donor was a healthy Caucasian. Three pairs of female monozygotic twins, all aged roughly 18 to 30 years, made up the twin cohort. Positive isolation kits from Invitrogen were used to isolate the CD4+ and CD8+ T cell populations. Library prep was done by 5' RACE. The data were produced on an Illumina HiSeq 2000. A universal primer binding site was added through template switching, and the final cDNA carried a unique molecular identifier so that TCR cDNA molecules could be counted accurately. Specific primers in the conserved constant-segment region were used to synthesize first-strand cDNA for TCR alpha and beta chains. Each cDNA library was double barcoded, with a SMART-Mk sample barcode plus Illumina barcodes, to control for contamination. TruSeq adapter sequences along with Illumina sample barcodes were introduced in two successive PCR steps. Sequencing of the TCR alpha and beta cDNA libraries was done on the Illumina HiSeq platform using custom primers. The authors processed their data as follows. MiGEC was used to process raw reads and extract unique molecular identifiers, and MiXCR was used to find CDR3 positions. For each individual, recombination models were inferred using an EM algorithm with the repgenHMM and IGoR tools. The tcR package in R was used for shared clonotype analysis, with sharing normalized by the product of cloneset sizes. To study raw recombination without the effects of thymic and clonal selection, out-of-frame nonproductive sequences were analyzed. The public reads were reanalyzed by TCRdb: fastp trimming at Q25, MiXCR alignment, in-frame beta chains only. Every entry covers one CDR3 protein and lists the most common genes and DNA from its rows. The V and J calls and clone size come from TCRdb's table, not from the authors' own analysis. Counted in this sample were around 250,000 distinct CDR3 sequences; about 8.3% of them appeared once. Less than 4% of the sample lies in the top ten.

V is trimmed back by 5 bases and J by 4 bases, and the junction contains 6 bases that no gene match accounts for. There are 14 amino acids in the CDR3, from cysteine to phenylalanine inclusive. Solely the CDR3 DNA is kept, with 42 bases framed from the first base. From a lookup of the germline V gene, CDR1 and CDR2 are SGHRS and YFSETQ. At least ten counts were recorded for this clonotype. Which antigen it targets is not known. No much larger clone exists at a distance of one base, and base qualities are not known. Study-wide findings and limitations: Recombination models systematically underestimated out-of-frame TCR alpha sharing in monozygotic twins but agreed with sharing between unrelated individuals. Excess twin sharing in beta out-of-frame sequences was weaker because fewer shared sequences lowered the signal-to-noise ratio. Invariant T cells such as MAIT and iNKT could partly confound zero-insertion analyses, though diverse VJ usage argued against this for most clonotypes. Compared with coincidental sharing between unrelated individuals, an excess of low generation-probability sequences was observed among out-of-frame TCR alpha sequences shared between twins. Because the same donors could not be followed over many years, the conclusions relied on cross-sectional statistical analysis. Abundant cord blood beta clonotypes carried fewer insertions; young adult naive repertoires showed a weaker similar trend, while memory repertoires showed none.

This sample also belongs to another study, concerning yellow fever vaccine responses in identical twins. The second study's paper adds: The authors reported that the T cell response to vaccination in identical twins appeared partly convergent and partly personalized. In identical twins, the study followed T cell clones that responded to the vaccine with precision.

The clonotype comes from a woman younger than 30 in good health. The sequence is built from TRBV5-1 and TRBJ2-5, and TRBD1 aligns with 9 junction nucleotides. Sequenced material: CD8+ T cells sorted from blood. The sequence in DNA is TGCGCCAGCAGAACCGACAGGGGGTCAGAGACCCAGTACTTC. This is translated as CASRTDRGSETQYF.